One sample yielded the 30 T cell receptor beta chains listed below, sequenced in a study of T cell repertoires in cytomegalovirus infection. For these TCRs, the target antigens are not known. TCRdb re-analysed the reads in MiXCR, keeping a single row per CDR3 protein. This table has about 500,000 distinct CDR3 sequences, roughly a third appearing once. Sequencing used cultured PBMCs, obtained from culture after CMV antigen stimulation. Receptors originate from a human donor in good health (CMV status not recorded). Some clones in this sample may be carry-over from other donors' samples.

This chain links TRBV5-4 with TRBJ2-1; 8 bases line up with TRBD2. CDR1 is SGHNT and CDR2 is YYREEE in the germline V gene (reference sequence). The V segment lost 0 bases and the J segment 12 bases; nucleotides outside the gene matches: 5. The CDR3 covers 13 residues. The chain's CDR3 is CASSLESGSGQFF. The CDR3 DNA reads TGTGCCAGCAGCTTGGAGAGCGGGAGTGGGCAGTTCTTC.

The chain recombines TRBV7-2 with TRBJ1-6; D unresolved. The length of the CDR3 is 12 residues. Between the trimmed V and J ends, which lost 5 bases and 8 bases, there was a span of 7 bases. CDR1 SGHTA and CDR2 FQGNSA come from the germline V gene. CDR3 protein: CASSGGHSPLHF. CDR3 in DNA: TGTGCCAGCAGCGGAGGACATTCACCCCTCCACTTT.

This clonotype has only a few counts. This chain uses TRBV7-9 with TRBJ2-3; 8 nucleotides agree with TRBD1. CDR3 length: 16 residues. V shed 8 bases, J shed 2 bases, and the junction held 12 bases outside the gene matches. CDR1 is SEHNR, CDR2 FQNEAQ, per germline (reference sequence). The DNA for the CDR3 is TGTGCCAGCCGCCTTTCGACAGGGGCTGCCACAGATACGCAGTATTTT. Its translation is CASRLSTGAATDTQYF.

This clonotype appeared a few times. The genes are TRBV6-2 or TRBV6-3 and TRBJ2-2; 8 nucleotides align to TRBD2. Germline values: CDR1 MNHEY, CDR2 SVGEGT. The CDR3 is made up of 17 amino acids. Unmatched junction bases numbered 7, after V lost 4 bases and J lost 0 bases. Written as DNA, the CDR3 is TGTGCCAGCAGTTTCGGGGGGGACTACACGAACACCGGGGAGCTGTTTTTT. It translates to CASSFGGDYTNTGELFF.

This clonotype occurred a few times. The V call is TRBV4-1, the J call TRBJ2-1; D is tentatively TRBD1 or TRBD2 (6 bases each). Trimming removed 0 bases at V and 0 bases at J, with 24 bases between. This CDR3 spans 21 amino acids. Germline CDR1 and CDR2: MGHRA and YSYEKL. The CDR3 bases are TGCGCCAGCAGCCAAGAGCGGAGCGGGCGGGCCTCGGGGGCCTCCTACAATGAGCAGTTCTTC. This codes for CASSQERSGRASGASYNEQFF.

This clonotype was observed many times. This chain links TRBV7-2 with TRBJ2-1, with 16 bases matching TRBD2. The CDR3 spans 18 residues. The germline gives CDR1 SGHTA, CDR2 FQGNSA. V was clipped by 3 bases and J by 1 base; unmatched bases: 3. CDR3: CASSLGLAGGWSYNEQFF. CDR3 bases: TGTGCCAGCAGCTTGGGACTAGCGGGAGGGTGGTCCTACAATGAGCAGTTCTTC.

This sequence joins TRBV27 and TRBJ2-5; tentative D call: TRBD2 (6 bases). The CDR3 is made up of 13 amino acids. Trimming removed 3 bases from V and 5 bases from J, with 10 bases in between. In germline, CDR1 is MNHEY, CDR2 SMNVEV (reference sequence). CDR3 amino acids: CASSFGGFETQYF. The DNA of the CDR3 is TGTGCCAGCAGTTTTGGGGGGTTTGAGACCCAGTACTTC.

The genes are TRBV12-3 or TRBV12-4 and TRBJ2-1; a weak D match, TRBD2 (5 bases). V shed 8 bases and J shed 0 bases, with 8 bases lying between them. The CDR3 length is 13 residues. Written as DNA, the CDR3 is TGTGCCAGCGACCGGGACTCCTACAATGAGCAGTTCTTC. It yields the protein CASDRDSYNEQFF.

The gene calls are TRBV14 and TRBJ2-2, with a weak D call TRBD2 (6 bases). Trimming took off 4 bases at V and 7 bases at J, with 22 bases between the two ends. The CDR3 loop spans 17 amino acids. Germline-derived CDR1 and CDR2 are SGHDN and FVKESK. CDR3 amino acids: CASSPLANFPYVGELFF. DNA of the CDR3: TGTGCCAGCAGCCCCCTAGCGAACTTTCCTTATGTCGGGGAGCTGTTTTTT. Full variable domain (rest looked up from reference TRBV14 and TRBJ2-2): EAGVTQFPSHSVIEKGQTVTLRCDPISGHDNLYWYRRVMGKEIKFLLHFVKESKQDESGMPNNRFLAERTGGTYSTLKVQPAELEDSGVYFCASSPLANFPYVGELFFGEGSRLTVL.

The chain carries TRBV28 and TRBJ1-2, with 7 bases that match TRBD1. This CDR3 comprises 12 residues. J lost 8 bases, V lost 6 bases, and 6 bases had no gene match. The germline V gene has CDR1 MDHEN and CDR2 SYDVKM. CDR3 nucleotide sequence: TGTGCCAGCAGATACAGGGGACACGGCTACACCTTC. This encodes CASRYRGHGYTF.

Written as DNA, the CDR3 is TGTGCCAGCAGTAGGACGACAGGGGGCACAGATACGCAGTATTTT. Protein sequence: CASSRTTGGTDTQYF. The chain combines TRBV12-3 or TRBV12-4 with TRBJ2-3, with 8 bases lining up with TRBD1. J was trimmed by 1 base and V by 5 bases; bases with no gene match: 5. This CDR3 has 15 amino acids.

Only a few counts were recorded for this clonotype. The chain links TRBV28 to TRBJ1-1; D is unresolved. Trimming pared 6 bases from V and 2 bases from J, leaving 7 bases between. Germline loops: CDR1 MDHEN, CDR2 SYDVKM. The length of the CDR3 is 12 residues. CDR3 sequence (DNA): TGTGCCAGCAGAAACAGTAACACTGAAGCTTTCTTT. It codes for CASRNSNTEAFF.

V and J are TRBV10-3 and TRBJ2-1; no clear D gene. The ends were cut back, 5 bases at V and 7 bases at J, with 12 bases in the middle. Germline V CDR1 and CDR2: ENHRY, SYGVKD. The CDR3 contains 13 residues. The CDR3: CAISPQTGNEQFF. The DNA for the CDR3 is TGTGCCATCAGTCCCCAGACTGGGAATGAGCAGTTCTTC.

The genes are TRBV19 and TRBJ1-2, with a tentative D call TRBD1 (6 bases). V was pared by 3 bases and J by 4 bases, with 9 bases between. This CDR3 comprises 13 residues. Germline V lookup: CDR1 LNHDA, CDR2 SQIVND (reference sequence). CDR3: CASSIDRLYGYTF. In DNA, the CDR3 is TGTGCCAGTAGTATCGACAGGCTCTATGGCTACACCTTC.

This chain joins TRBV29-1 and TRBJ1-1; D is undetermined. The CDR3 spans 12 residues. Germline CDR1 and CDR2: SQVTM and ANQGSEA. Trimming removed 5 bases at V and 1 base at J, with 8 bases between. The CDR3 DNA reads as TGCAGCGTTCACACGCCGAACACTGAAGCTTTCTTT. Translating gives CSVHTPNTEAFF.

In nucleotides, the CDR3 is TGTGCCAGCAGCGGAGGGGACAGGGGGCACTCACCCCTCCACTTT. Translated: CASSGGDRGHSPLHF. The V and J genes are TRBV5-4 and TRBJ1-6; 12 bases agree with TRBD1. V dropped 4 bases and J dropped 10; count of bases not matched to a gene: 6. This CDR3 has 15 amino acids. Germline V gene data show CDR1 as SGHNT and CDR2 as YYREEE (reference sequence).

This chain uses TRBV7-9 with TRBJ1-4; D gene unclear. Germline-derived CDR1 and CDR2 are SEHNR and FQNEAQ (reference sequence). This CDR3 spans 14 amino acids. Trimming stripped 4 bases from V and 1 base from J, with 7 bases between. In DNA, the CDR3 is TGTGCCAGCAGCTCTCCCAAAACTAATGAAAAACTGTTTTTT. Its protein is CASSSPKTNEKLFF.

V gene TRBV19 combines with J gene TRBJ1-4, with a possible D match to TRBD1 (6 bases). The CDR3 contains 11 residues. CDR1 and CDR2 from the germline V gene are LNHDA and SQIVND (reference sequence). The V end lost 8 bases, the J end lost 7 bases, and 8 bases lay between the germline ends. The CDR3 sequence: CASGQFEKLFF. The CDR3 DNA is TGTGCCAGTGGACAGTTTGAAAAACTGTTTTTT.

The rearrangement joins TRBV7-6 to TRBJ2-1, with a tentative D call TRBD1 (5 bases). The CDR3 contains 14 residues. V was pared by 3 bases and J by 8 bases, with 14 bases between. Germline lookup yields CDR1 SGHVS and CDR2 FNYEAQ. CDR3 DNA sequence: TGTGCCAGCAGCTTCGATGAGGCCAGGGATGAGCAGTTCTTC. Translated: CASSFDEARDEQFF. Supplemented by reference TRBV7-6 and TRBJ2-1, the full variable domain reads GAGVSQSPRYKVTKRGQDVALRCDPISGHVSLYWYRQALGQGPEFLTYFNYEAQQDKSGLPNDRFSAERPEGSISTLTIQRTEQRDSAMYRCASSFDEARDEQFFGPGTRLTVL.

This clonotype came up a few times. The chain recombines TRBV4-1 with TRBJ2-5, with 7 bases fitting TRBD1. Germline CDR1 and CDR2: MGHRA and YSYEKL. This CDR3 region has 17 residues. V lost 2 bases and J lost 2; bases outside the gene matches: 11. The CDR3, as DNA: TGCGCCAGCAGCCAAACCCCAATGGGGACAGCACAAGAGACCCAGTACTTC. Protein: CASSQTPMGTAQETQYF.

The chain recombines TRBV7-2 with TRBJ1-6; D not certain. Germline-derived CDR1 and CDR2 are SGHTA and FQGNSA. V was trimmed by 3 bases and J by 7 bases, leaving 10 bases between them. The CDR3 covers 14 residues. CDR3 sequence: CASSLWRQNSPLHF. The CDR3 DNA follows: TGTGCCAGCAGCTTGTGGCGTCAGAATTCACCCCTCCACTTT.

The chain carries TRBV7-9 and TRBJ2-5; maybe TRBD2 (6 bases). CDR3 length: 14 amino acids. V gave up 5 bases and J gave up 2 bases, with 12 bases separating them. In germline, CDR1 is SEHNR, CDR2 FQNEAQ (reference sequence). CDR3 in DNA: TGTGCCAGCAGCCGGAGGGCGGGTCAAGAGACCCAGTACTTC. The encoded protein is CASSRRAGQETQYF.

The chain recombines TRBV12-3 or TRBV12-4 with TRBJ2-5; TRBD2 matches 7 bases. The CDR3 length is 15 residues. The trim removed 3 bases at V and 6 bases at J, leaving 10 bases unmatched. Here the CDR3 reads CASSLTASGHQTQYF. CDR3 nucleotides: TGTGCCAGCAGTTTGACCGCTAGCGGCCATCAGACCCAGTACTTC.

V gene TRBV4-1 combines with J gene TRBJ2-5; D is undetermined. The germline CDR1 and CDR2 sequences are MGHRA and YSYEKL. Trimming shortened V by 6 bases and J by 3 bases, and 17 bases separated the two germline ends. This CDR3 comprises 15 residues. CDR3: CASRIRSVPKETQYF. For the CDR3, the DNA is TGCGCCAGCAGAATTCGGTCAGTGCCTAAAGAGACCCAGTACTTC.

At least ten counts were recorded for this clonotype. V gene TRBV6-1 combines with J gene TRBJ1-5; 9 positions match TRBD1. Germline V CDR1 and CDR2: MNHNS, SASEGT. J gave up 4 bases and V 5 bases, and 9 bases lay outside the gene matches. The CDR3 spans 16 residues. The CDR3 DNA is TGTGCCAGCAGTATCATAATGGGACAGGGTAATCAGCCCCAGCATTTT. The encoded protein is CASSIIMGQGNQPQHF.

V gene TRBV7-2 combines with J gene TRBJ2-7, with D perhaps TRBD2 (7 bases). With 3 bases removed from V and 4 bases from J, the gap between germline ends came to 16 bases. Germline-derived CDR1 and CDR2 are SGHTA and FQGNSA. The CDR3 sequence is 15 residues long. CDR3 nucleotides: TGTGCCAGCAGCTTCGCGGGGGCGGGTGTGTACGAGCAGTACGTC. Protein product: CASSFAGAGVYEQYV.

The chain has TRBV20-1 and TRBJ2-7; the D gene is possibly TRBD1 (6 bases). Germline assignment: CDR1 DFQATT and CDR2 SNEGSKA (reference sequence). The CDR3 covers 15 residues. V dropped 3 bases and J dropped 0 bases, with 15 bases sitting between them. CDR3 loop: CSARGATGFSYEQYF. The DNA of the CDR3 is TGCAGTGCTAGGGGGGCTACAGGGTTCTCCTACGAGCAGTACTTC.

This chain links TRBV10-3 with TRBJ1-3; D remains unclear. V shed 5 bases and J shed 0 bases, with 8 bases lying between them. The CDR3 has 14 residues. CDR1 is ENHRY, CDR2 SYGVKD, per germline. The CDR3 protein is CAISIDNSGNTIYF. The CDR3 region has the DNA TGTGCCATCAGTATCGACAACTCTGGAAACACCATATATTTT.

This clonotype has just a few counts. The CDR3 DNA reads TGTGCCAGTAGTATTAGCAATGAGCAGTTCTTC. Encoded protein: CASSISNEQFF. The chain joins TRBV19 to TRBJ2-1; D is ambiguous. Germline assignment: CDR1 LNHDA and CDR2 SQIVND (reference sequence). There are 11 residues in the CDR3. The ends were cut back, 3 bases at V and 6 bases at J, with 3 bases in the middle. Complete variable domain (other parts from reference TRBV19 and TRBJ2-1): DGGITQSPKYLFRKEGQNVTLSCEQNLNHDAMYWYRQDPGQGLRLIYYSQIVNDFQKGDIAEGYSVSREKKESFPLTVTSAQKNPTAFYLCASSISNEQFFGPGTRLTVL.

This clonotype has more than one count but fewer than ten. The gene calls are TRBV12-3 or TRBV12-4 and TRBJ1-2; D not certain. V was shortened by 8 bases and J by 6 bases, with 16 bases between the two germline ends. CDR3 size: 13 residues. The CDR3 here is CASSPLVVNGYTF. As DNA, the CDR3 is TGTGCCAGCTCACCATTGGTGGTGAATGGCTACACCTTC.